What follows describes a single T cell receptor beta chain. This entry comes from a study of blood T cell repertoires in COVID-19. Study-wide context: Whether acute or convalescent, the COVID-19 samples came from the United States, Italy and Spain. Sources were T cells, B-cell-depleted T cells, or PBMCs; the material itself was cDNA or gDNA.

V lost 2 bases, J lost 2 bases, and 12 bases lay in between. Germline V gene sequence: CDR1 KGHSH, CDR2 LQKENI. The CDR3 sequence is 15 residues long. As handled by the study authors: Amplification with reference gene primers provided the estimates of nucleated cell counts. Profiled with immunoSEQ multiplex PCR; TCRdb holds only in-frame clones, not every one. V and J calls and clone size are copied from that table; D and trimming were computed from the DNA. The data hold approximately 130,000 clones, with about 87% observed a single time. J is TRBJ1-2 and V is TRBV18; possibly TRBD1 for D (6 bases). This receptor was identified in a woman aged 45 to 65 with acute or convalescent COVID-19. Sequencing used peripheral blood. DNA of the CDR3: TGTGCCAGCTCACCAGGAGACAGGCAAAACTATGGCTACACCTTC. Amino acid sequence: CASSPGDRQNYGYTF.